This T cell receptor beta chain was captured by sequencing in a study of shared clonotypes between healthy human individuals (TCRdb year 2020). With regard to the full study: Three men and two women, aged 18 to 49 years, made up the cohort. To increase sequencing depth and limit assay-specific biases, TCR repertoire library preparation and sequencing were carried out by different laboratories using diverse techniques. Per donor, three plates each were used for CD4 naive and CD4 memory, two for CD8 naive, and one for CD8 memory. Leukapheresis yielded between about 0.85 and 10 billion PBMCs per donor. To estimate repertoire size and how much clonotypes are shared between individuals, the study performed deep sequencing of blood TCR repertoires from a few healthy adults.

From a lookup of the germline V gene, CDR1 and CDR2 are SGHVS and FQNEAQ. V is shortened by 4 bases, J by 2 bases, and the region joining them spans 10 bases. The CDR3 measures 14 amino acids from cysteine to phenylalanine. The entry retains the CDR3 DNA only, 42 bases that are in frame from base 1. Overall results and qualifications from the work: Based on pairwise subsampling, the degree of clonotype sharing among donors was expected to be affected by sequencing depth. Only blood was sampled, and tissue TCR repertoires likely differ from those in blood. The genetic and exposure-history diversity represented was limited by the small number of donors. Incomplete sequencing was indicated by rarefaction of sorted-subset datasets, despite the large sequencing depth. Clonotypes shared by all four sorted-subset donors showed higher generation probabilities than non-shared clonotypes. Sharing across a handful of donors was observed for 4.5% to 6.5% of naive CD4, less than 4% of naive CD8, 2.3% of memory CD4, and about 0.38% of memory CD8 clonotypes. Estimated clonotype richness was generally larger for naive than for memory subsets.

Using the deep immunoSEQ assay, TCR CDR3 regions were amplified from genomic DNA by multiplex PCR. Extracted genomic DNA from each cell subset was spread evenly across all wells of several immunoSEQ 96-well plates, with each plate serving as a replicate. For sorted subsets, around 0.2 ug genomic DNA, equal to approximately 30,000 T cell genomes, was loaded into each replicate PCR. Purified libraries were quantified with a Qubit 3.0 fluorometer, sized on a Bioanalyzer 2100, and re-quantified with the KAPA Library Quantification kit. Every immunoSEQ 96-well plate was sequenced on a dedicated single-read 150-cycle Illumina NextSeq 550 flow cell. In the authors' own workflow: Because the immunoSEQ output held only junctional sequences and lacked quality scores, the filtering could not match the filtering applied to full-length reads. To assign V/J genes and CDR3, sequences were annotated using PyIR, a Python wrapper for IgBLAST v1.9, with IMGT germline references. Any read was removed if the V/J assignment was weak (E-value above 1e-6), the CDR3 was missing, or the read contained stop codons, out-of-frame junctions, or ambiguous translated residues. A V3J clonotype was defined by an identical inferred V gene, J gene, and CDR3 amino acid sequence. Percentage overlap between repertoires was calculated by dividing the number of shared unique clonotypes by the size of the smaller repertoire. Repertoire richness was assessed with RTK rarefaction, the Chao1 estimator, and Recon v2.1 estimates of unobserved clonotypes. Generation probabilities were computed with OLGA for all TCRbeta clonotypes obtained by the gDNA method from several donors. TCRdb mirrors the immuneACCESS table, restricted to in-frame sequences. Some clones are absent from its copies; in checked studies, under half trace to an unresolved V gene, and the reason for the others is unknown. V and J calls and clone size are as listed in that table; D and trimming were resolved from the DNA. The table for this sample lists 550,000 to 600,000 clones; roughly 98% of them were counted only once. The biggest ten clones account for 0.3% of the sample.

For the CD8 naive samples, CD45RO-negative cells were positively selected for CCR7, yielding a CD45RA+CCR7+ population from which TemRA cells were excluded. Donors were healthy HIV-negative adults with no recently reported acute infections or vaccinations. Every donor was a Caucasian adult residing in Nashville, Tennessee, USA. Blood was obtained by leukapheresis, after which PBMCs were separated by Ficoll-Histopaque density gradient centrifugation and cryopreserved in liquid nitrogen vapor phase. Analytical flow cytometry was used to check the purity and quantity of every magnetically sorted T cell population. Each sorted fraction had its genomic DNA isolated and then quantified by UV absorbance on a Nanodrop 2000c. A note on this clone: Its antigen remains undetermined. No qualities accompany the bases; no much larger clone lies one base away.

The sequence derives from a man aged 25-40 years in good health. Sequenced: naive CD8+ T cells sorted from blood. This specimen's cell subset or site label, per the study, means: CD45RA+CCR7+. The V gene is TRBV7-8 and the J gene is TRBJ2-3; the D gene is perhaps TRBD1 or TRBD2, each of them matching over 5 bases. The CDR3 here reads CASSYGTPTDTQYF. DNA sequence: TGTGCCAGCAGCTACGGGACGCCCACAGATACGCAGTATTTT.